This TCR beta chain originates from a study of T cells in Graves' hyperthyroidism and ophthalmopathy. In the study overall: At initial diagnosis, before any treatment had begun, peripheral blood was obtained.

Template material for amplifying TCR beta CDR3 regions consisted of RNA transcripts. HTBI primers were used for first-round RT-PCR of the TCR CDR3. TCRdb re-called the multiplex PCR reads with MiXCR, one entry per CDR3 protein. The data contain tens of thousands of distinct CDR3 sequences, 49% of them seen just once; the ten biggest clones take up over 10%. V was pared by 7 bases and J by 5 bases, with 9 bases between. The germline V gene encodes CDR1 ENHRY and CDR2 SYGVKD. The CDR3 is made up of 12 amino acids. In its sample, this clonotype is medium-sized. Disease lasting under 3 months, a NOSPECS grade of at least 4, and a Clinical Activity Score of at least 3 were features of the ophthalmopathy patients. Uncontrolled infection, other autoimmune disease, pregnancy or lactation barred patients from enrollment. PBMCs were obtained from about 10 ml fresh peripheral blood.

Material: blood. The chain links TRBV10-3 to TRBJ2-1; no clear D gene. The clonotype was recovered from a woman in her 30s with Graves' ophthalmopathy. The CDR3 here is CAIKSDDNEQFF. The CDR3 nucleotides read TGTGCCATCAAGAGTGATGACAATGAGCAGTTCTTC.